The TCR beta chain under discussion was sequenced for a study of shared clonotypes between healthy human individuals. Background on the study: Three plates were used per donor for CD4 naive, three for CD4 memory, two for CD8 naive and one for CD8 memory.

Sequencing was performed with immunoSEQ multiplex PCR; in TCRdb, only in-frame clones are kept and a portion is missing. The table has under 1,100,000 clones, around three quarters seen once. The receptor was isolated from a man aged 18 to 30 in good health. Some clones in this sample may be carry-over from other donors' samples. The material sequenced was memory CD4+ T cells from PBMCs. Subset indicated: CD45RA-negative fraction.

The CDR3, as DNA: TGTGCCAGCAGTCGTACCGGGACGGTGAACACTGAAGCTTTCTTT. This encodes CASSRTGTVNTEAFF. The chain joins TRBV6-5 to TRBJ1-1, with D tentatively TRBD1 (5 bases). Germline assignment: CDR1 MNHEY and CDR2 SVGAGI. Between the trimmed V and J ends, which lost 5 bases and 0 bases, there was a span of 13 bases. There are 15 residues in the CDR3.